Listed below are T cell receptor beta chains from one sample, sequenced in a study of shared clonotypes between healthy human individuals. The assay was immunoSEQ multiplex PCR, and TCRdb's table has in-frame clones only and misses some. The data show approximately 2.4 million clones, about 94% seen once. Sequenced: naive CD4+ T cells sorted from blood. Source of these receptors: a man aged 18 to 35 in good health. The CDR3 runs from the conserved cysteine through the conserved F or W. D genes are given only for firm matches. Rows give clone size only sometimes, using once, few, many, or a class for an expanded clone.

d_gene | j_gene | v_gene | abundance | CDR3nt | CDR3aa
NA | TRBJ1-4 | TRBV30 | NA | TGTGCCTGGTCAACTGCTAATGAAGCAAAACTGTTTTTT | CAWSTANEAKLFF
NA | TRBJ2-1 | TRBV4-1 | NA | TGCGCCAGCAGCCAAAAAAGTGAAGTGGCCTGGATAGACTCCTACAATGAGCAGTTCTTC | CASSQKSEVAWIDSYNEQFF
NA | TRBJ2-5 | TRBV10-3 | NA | TGTGCCATCAGGAATTTTGGTAGGAATAAAGAGACCCAGTACTTC | CAIRNFGRNKETQYF
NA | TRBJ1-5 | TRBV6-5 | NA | TGTGCCAGCAGTGGTTTCAATCAGCCCCAGCATTTT | CASSGFNQPQHF
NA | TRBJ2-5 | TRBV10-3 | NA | TGTGCCATCAGTGAGGGGGGGCCGGGCCAAGAGACCCAGTACTTC | CAISEGGPGQETQYF
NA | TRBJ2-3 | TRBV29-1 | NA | TGCAGCGTTGACAGGGATCCAGATACGCAGTATTTT | CSVDRDPDTQYF
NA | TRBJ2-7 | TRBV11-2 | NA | TGTGCCAGCAGCTCGGGGTCGGACAGTGCTTACGAGCAGTACTTC | CASSSGSDSAYEQYF
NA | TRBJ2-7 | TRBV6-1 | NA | TGTGCCAGCAGTGCCGACAGCTTACCCTCCTACGAGCAGTACTTC | CASSADSLPSYEQYF
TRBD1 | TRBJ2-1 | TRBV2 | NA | TGTGCCAGCAGAAGACAGGGGAGCTCCTACAATGAGCAGTTCTTC | CASRRQGSSYNEQFF
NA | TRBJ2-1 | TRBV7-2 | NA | TGTGCCAGCAGCTTAGGGCGGCGGGAAATCTACAATGAGCAGTTCTTC | CASSLGRREIYNEQFF
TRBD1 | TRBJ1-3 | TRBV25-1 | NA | TGTGCCAGCAGTGGACAGGGGCGGGACACCATATATTTT | CASSGQGRDTIYF
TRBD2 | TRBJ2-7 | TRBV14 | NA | TGTGCCAGCAGCCCGTTAGCGGGAGGGCCCTACGAGCAGTACTTC | CASSPLAGGPYEQYF
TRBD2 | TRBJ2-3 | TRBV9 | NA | TGTGCCAGCAGCGTAGGTGTTAGCGGGGGGCTCTTCACAGATACGCAGTATTTT | CASSVGVSGGLFTDTQYF
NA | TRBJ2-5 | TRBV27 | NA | TGTGCCAGCAGTTTATCGGTCCTCCAAGAGACCCAGTACTTC | CASSLSVLQETQYF
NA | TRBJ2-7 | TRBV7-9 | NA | TGTGCCAGCAGCTATACTAGCCGCGAGCAGTACTTC | CASSYTSREQYF
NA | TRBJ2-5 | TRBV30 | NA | TGTGCCTGGGGCGCTTTAGGTACAGCCCAAGAGACCCAGTACTTC | CAWGALGTAQETQYF
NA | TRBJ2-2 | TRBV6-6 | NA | TGTGCCAGCAGCAGGGACCCGAACACCGGGGAGCTGTTTTTT | CASSRDPNTGELFF
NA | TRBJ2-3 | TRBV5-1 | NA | TGCGCCAGCAGCCTCAGTAGCGTGGGAGATACGCAGTATTTT | CASSLSSVGDTQYF
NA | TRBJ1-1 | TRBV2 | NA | TGTGCCAGCAGCGCGACAAGAACTAACACTGAAGCTTTCTTT | CASSATRTNTEAFF
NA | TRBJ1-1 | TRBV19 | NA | TGTGCCAGTAGTATCAGGGGCGTCACTGAAGCTTTCTTT | CASSIRGVTEAFF
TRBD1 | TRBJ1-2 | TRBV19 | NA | TGTGCCAGTAGCCAAACAGGGGGCTGGGATGGCTACACCTTC | CASSQTGGWDGYTF
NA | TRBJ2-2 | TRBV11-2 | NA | TGTGCCAGCAGCCCGGGACTCTGGGCCGGGGAGCTGTTTTTT | CASSPGLWAGELFF
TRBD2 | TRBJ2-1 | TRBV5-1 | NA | TGCGCCAGCAGCCCGACTAGCGGGAGGTACAATGAGCAGTTCTTC | CASSPTSGRYNEQFF
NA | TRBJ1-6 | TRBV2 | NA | TGTGCCAGCTTATCTGAAAGTATCTATAATTCACCCCTCCACTTT | CASLSESIYNSPLHF
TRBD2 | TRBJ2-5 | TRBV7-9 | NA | TGTGCCAGCAGCTTAGAAGGACTAGGAACAGAGACCCAGTACTTC | CASSLEGLGTETQYF
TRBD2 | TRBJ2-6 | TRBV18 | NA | TGTGCCAGCTCACCACGGGGGGGCTCTGGGGCCAACGTCCTGACTTTC | CASSPRGGSGANVLTF
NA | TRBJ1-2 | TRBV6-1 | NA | TGTGCCAGCAAGGCAGGGATGGTCCCTAACTATGGCTACACCTTC | CASKAGMVPNYGYTF
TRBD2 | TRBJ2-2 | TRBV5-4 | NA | TGTGCCAGCAGCTCTCCTACTAGCGGGAACACCGGGGAGCTGTTTTTT | CASSSPTSGNTGELFF
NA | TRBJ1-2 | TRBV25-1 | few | TGTGCCAGCAGTGGAGAGGGAGTATATGGCTACACCTTC | CASSGEGVYGYTF
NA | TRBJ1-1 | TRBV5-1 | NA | TGCGCCAGCAGCGACCAACAGGGTTCGACGGCTTTCTTT | CASSDQQGSTAFF
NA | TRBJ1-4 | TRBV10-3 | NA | TGTGCCATCAGCGACCCAGGCGCAACTAATGAAAAACTGTTTTTT | CAISDPGATNEKLFF
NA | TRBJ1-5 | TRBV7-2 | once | TGTGCCAGCAGCTCGGACCGCTCTAGCCCCCAGCATTTT | CASSSDRSSPQHF
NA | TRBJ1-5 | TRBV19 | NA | TGTGCCAGTAGCCGATCTTGGCAGGGAGATCAGCCCCAGCATTTT | CASSRSWQGDQPQHF
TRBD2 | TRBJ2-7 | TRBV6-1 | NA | TGTGCCAGCGGGAACAGCGGGGGGTTCCCCTACGAGCAGTACTTC | CASGNSGGFPYEQYF
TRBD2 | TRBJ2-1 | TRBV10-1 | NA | TGCGCCAGCAGTGAAAGACTAGCGGGGGGGAAAAATGAGCAGTTCTTC | CASSERLAGGKNEQFF
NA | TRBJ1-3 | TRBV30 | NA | TGTGCCTGGAGACCTTACAGAGGCGCCGACTCTGGAAACACCATATATTTT | CAWRPYRGADSGNTIYF
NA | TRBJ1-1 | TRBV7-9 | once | TGTGCCAGCAGCCTACAGGGCACGAACACTGAAGCTTTCTTT | CASSLQGTNTEAFF
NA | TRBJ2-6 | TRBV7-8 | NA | TGTGCCAGCAGCTTAGTTGCGTGGAGCTCTGGGGCCAACGTCCTGACTTTC | CASSLVAWSSGANVLTF
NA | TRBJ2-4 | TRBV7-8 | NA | TGTGCCAGCAGCTTAGAGGGAATACTAGCCAAAAACATTCAGTACTTC | CASSLEGILAKNIQYF
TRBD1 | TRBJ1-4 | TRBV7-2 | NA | TGTGCCAGCAGCTGGCGGACAGGAGGGAGAGGGGAAAAACTGTTTTTT | CASSWRTGGRGEKLFF
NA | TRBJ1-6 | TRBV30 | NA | TGTGCCTGGAGTCAGGGTGTCTCGAATTCACCCCTCCACTTT | CAWSQGVSNSPLHF
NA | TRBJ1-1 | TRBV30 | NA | TGTGCCTGGAACCGTTCCCCAGTTGAAGCTTTCTTT | CAWNRSPVEAFF
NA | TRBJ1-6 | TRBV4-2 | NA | TGTGCCAGCAGCTTGGGGGGTTCGGTTTATTCACCCCTCCACTTT | CASSLGGSVYSPLHF
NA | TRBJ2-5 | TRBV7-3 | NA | TGTGCCAGCAGCTTACGGGGCTTCTCTGGAGAGACCCAGTACTTC | CASSLRGFSGETQYF
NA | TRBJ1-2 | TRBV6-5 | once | TGTGCCAGCAGAACCAGGGAGGGACTCCTAGTTGGCTACACCTTC | CASRTREGLLVGYTF
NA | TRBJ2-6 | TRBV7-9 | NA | TGTGCCAGCAGCTTAGGGGCACCCGGGGCCAACGTCCTGACTTTC | CASSLGAPGANVLTF
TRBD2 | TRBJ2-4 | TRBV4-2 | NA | TGTGCCAGCAGCCACCCCCCGGGACTAGCGGGGGGGCTAGCCAAAAACATTCAGTACTTC | CASSHPPGLAGGLAKNIQYF
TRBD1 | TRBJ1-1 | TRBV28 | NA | TGTGCCAGCGTTCAAACAGGGGTTCGGCACACTGAAGCTTTCTTT | CASVQTGVRHTEAFF
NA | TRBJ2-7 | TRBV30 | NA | TGTGCCTGGAGCCCCAACCCCTACGAGCAGTACTTC | CAWSPNPYEQYF
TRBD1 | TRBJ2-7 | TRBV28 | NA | TGTGCCAGCAGTTTTAGGGACAGGCGTTACGAGCAGTACTTC | CASSFRDRRYEQYF
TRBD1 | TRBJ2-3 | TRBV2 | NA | TGTGCCAGCAGGGCCGGGACAGGGAGCACAGATACGCAGTATTTT | CASRAGTGSTDTQYF
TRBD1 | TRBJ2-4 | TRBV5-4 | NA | TGTGCCAGCAGCTTGGCGGACAGGGGTAATAACATTCAGTACTTC | CASSLADRGNNIQYF
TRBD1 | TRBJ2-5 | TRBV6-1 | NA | TGTGCCAGCACCCGACAGGGAGAGACCCAGTACTTC | CASTRQGETQYF
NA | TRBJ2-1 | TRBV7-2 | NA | TGTGCCAGCAGCCCCCAAAGCGGGCTTCTCTCCTACAATGAGCAGTTCTTC | CASSPQSGLLSYNEQFF
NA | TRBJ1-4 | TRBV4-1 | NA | TGCGCCAGCAGCCGGGCCGGGGCAGGGGATGAAAAACTGTTTTTT | CASSRAGAGDEKLFF